The 11 T cell receptor beta chains below all came from one sample that was sequenced in a study of T cells after posttransplantation cyclophosphamide (dated by TCRdb to 2016 to 2017). Receptor libraries were prepared by the immunoSEQ multiplex PCR assay. TCRdb obtained this table from immuneACCESS and retained in-frame rearrangements with V and J assigned. These tables miss some clones; where compared with another copy, unresolved V genes account for less than half of the shortfall, and the remainder is unexplained. The sample table contains roughly 30,000 clones; only one count was recorded for around 90% of them. The top ten clones comprise around 0.1% of the sample. Viable CD3+CD4+ or CD3+CD8+ cells that were CCR7+CD45RA+CD45RO-CD95-CD27+CD28+ were defined as naive T cells. The sample consisted of naive CD4+ T cells sorted from blood. Receptors originate from a man aged 25 to 45 in good health and a related stem cell transplant donor.

V gene TRBV4-2 combines with J gene TRBJ2-7, with 7 bases aligning to TRBD2. Germline trimming cut 4 bases from V and 0 bases from J; bases unmatched to any gene: 6. The germline gives CDR1 LGHNA, CDR2 YNFKEQ. The CDR3 length is 15 residues. The CDR3 is CASSPSGGPSYEQYF. The CDR3 nucleotides are TGTGCCAGCAGCCCGTCGGGGGGTCCCTCCTACGAGCAGTACTTC.

This chain links TRBV9 with TRBJ2-5, with a weak D call TRBD1 (6 bases). The V end was cut by 3 bases, the J end by 2 bases, with 17 bases between. CDR3 length: 16 residues. The germline CDR1 and CDR2 sequences are SGDLS and YYNGEE. CDR3 in amino acids: CASSAGQGRGQETQYF. CDR3 in DNA: TGTGCCAGCAGCGCAGGACAAGGCAGGGGACAAGAGACCCAGTACTTC. Complete variable domain (other parts from reference TRBV9 and TRBJ2-5): DSGVTQTPKHLITATGQRVTLRCSPRSGDLSVYWYQQSLDQGLQFLIQYYNGEERAKGNILERFSAQQFPDLHSELNLSSLELGDSALYFCASSAGQGRGQETQYFGPGTRLLVL.

CDR3 coding DNA: TGTGCCAGCAGCATCGGGGGGGTATACAATGAGCAGTTCTTC. Protein: CASSIGGVYNEQFF. V usage is TRBV9 and J usage is TRBJ2-1; 8 nucleotides match TRBD2. There are 14 residues in the CDR3. V was pared by 4 bases and J by 4 bases, with 4 bases of the junction left unmatched. Germline-derived CDR1 and CDR2 are SGDLS and YYNGEE.

This sequence joins TRBV5-1 and TRBJ1-2, with D possibly matching TRBD1 (5 bases). V was trimmed by 0 bases and J by 10 bases, leaving 10 bases between them. CDR3 size: 12 residues. Looked up from germline, CDR1 is SGHRS and CDR2 is YFSETQ. CDR3 in amino acids: CASSLGQGDYTF. The CDR3 nucleotides are TGCGCCAGCAGCTTGGGCCAGGGTGACTACACCTTC. Full variable domain (missing parts from reference TRBV5-1 and TRBJ1-2): KAGVTQTPRYLIKTRGQQVTLSCSPISGHRSVSWYQQTPGQGLQFLFEYFSETQRNKGNFPGRFSGRQFSNSRSEMNVSTLELGDSALYLCASSLGQGDYTFGSGTRLTVV.

The genes are TRBV29-1 and TRBJ1-1; weak D call: TRBD1 (6 bases). The V end was cut by 1 base, the J end by 0 bases, with 12 bases between. The CDR3 totals 15 residues. CDR1 is SQVTM and CDR2 is ANQGSEA in the germline V gene. CDR3 in amino acids: CSVEGGQAMNTEAFF. CDR3 in DNA: TGCAGCGTTGAAGGGGGGCAGGCTATGAACACTGAAGCTTTCTTT.

This clone has just one count. This chain connects TRBV6-5 to TRBJ1-5; unclear D gene. The germline CDR1 and CDR2 sequences are MNHEY and SVGAGI. V dropped 5 bases and J dropped 4 bases, with 6 bases sitting between them. The CDR3 consists of 12 residues. The CDR3 coding sequence is TGTGCCAGCAGTCGAACAAATCAGCCCCAGCATTTT. Residues: CASSRTNQPQHF.

This chain uses TRBV2 with TRBJ1-2; 8 bases match TRBD1. Looked up from germline, CDR1 is SNHLY and CDR2 is FYNNEI. The CDR3 is 13 amino acids. The ends lost 5 bases at V and 3 bases at J; junction bases unmatched: 2. The CDR3 sequence: CASSQDRDYGYTF. CDR3 in DNA: TGTGCCAGCAGTCAGGACAGGGACTATGGCTACACCTTC.

The CDR3 coding sequence is TGTGCCAGCAGCTTTGCCCCGGGACAGGAGTACCAAGAGACCCAGTACTTC. The encoded protein is CASSFAPGQEYQETQYF. V and J are TRBV5-6 and TRBJ2-5; 8 nucleotides match TRBD1. Germline CDR1 SGHDT, CDR2 YYEEEE. With V trimmed by 2 bases and J by 0 bases, 9 bases remained unmatched. The CDR3 is 17 residues long. Looking up the rest from reference TRBV5-6 and TRBJ2-5 gives the full variable domain: DAGVTQSPTHLIKTRGQQVTLRCSPKSGHDTVSWYQQALGQGPQFIFQYYEEEERQRGNFPDRFSGHQFPNYSSELNVNALLLGDSALYLCASSFAPGQEYQETQYFGPGTRLLVL.

The chain is built from TRBV5-4 and TRBJ2-1; no clear D. The V gene lost 0 bases and the J gene lost 3 bases, with 10 bases spanning the gap. Germline values: CDR1 SGHNT, CDR2 YYREEE (reference sequence). This CDR3 comprises 15 residues. This CDR3 reads CASSLALESYNEQFF. CDR3 nucleotides: TGTGCCAGCAGCTTGGCCCTGGAGAGCTACAATGAGCAGTTCTTC.

The chain recombines TRBV5-1 with TRBJ1-4, with TRBD1 matching over 7 bases. The J segment lost 3 bases and the V segment lost 2 bases, leaving 4 bases of the junction unmatched. From germline, CDR1 is SGHRS and CDR2 YFSETQ. This CDR3 has 15 amino acids. The CDR3 loop is CASSFVGQSNEKLFF. The CDR3 region has the DNA TGCGCCAGCAGCTTCGTGGGACAGTCTAATGAAAAACTGTTTTTT.

CDR3 region: CASSFTGGEAKNIQYF. The CDR3 coding sequence is TGCGCCAGCAGCTTCACAGGGGGCGAAGCCAAAAACATTCAGTACTTC. The V and J genes are TRBV5-1 and TRBJ2-4, with 9 nucleotides matching TRBD1. This CDR3 contains 16 residues. The ends lost 2 bases at V and 0 bases at J; junction bases unmatched: 3. Looked up from germline, CDR1 is SGHRS and CDR2 is YFSETQ.